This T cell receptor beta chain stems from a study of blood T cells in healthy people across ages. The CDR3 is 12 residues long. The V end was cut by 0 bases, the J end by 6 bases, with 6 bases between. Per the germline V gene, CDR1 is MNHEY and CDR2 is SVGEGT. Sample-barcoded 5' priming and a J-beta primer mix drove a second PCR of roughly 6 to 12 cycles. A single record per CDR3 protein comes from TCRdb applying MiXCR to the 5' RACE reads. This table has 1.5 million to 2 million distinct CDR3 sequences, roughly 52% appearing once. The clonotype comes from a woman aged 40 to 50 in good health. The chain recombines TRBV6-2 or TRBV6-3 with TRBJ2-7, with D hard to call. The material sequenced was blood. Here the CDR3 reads CASSYSYSEQYF. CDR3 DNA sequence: TGTGCCAGCAGTTACTCTTATAGCGAGCAGTACTTC.